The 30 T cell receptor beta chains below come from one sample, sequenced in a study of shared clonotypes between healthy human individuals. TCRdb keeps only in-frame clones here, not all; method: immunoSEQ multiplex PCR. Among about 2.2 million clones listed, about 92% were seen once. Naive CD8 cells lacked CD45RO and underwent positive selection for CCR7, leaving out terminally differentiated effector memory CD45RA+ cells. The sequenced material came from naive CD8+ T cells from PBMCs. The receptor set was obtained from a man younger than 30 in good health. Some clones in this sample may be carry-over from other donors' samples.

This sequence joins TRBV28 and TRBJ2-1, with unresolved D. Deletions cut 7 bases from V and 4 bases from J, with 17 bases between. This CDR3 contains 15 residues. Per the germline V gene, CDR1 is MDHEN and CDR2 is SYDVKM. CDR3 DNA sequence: TGTGCCAGCACCGTGGACGAGAGCCTATACAATGAGCAGTTCTTC. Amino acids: CASTVDESLYNEQFF. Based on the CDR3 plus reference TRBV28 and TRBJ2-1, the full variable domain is DVKVTQSSRYLVKRTGEKVFLECVQDMDHENMFWYRQDPGLGLRLIYFSYDVKMKEKGDIPEGYSVSREKKERFSLILESASTNQTSMYLCASTVDESLYNEQFFGPGTRLTVL.

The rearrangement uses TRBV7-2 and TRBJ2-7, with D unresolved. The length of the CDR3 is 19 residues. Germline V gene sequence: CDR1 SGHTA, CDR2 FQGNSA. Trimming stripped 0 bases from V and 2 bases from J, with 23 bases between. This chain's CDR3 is CASSLAEFGIDQRAYEQYF. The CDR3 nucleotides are TGTGCCAGCAGCTTAGCGGAGTTCGGCATAGATCAACGAGCCTACGAGCAGTACTTC.

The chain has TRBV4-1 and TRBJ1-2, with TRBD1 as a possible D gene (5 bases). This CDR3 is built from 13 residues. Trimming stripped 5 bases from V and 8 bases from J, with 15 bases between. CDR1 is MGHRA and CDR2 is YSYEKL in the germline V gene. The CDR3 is CASSAGTPMGYTF. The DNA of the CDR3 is TGCGCCAGCAGCGCCGGGACGCCGATGGGCTACACCTTC.

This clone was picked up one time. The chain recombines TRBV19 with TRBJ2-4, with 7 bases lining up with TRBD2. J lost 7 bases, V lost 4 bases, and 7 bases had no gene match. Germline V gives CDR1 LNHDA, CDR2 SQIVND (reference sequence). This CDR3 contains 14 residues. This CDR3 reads CASSSWGGRNIQYF. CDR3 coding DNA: TGTGCCAGTAGTAGCTGGGGGGGGAGGAACATTCAGTACTTC.

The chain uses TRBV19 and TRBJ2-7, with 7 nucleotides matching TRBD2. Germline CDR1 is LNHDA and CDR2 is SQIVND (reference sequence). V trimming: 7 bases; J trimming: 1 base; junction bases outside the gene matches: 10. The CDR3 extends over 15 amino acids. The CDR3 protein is CASTDGQGGSYEQYF. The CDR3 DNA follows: TGTGCCAGTACCGATGGGCAGGGAGGGTCCTACGAGCAGTACTTC.

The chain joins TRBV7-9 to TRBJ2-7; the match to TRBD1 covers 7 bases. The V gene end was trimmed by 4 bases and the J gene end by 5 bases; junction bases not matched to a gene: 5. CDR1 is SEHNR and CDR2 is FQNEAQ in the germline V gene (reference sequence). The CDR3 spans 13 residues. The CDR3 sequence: CASSSTGAHEQYF. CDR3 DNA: TGTGCCAGCAGCTCAACAGGGGCCCACGAGCAGTACTTC.

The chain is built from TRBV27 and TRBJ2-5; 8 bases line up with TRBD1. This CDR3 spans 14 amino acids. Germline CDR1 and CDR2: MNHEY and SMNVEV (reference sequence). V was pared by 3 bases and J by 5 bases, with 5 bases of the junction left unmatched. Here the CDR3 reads CASSFRTGRETQYF. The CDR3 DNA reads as TGTGCCAGCAGTTTCCGGACAGGGAGGGAGACCCAGTACTTC.

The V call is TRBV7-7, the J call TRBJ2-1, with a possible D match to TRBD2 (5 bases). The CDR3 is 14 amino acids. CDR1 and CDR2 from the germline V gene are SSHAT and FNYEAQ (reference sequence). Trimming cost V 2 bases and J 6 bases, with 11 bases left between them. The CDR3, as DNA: TGTGCCAGCAGCTTATCCCACCGGGGCAATGAGCAGTTCTTC. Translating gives CASSLSHRGNEQFF.

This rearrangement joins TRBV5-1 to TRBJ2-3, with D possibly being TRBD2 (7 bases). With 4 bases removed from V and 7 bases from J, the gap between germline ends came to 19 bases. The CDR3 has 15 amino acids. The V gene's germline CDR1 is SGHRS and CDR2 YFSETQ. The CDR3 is CASSLGLGGRNTQYF. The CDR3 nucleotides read TGCGCCAGCAGCCTGGGACTGGGGGGGCGGAATACGCAGTATTTT.

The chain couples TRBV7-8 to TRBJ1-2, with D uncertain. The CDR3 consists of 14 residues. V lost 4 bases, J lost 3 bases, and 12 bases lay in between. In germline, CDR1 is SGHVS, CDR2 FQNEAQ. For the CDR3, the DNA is TGTGCCAGCAGCTCCCCCCAGGAGTACTATGGCTACACCTTC. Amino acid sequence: CASSSPQEYYGYTF.

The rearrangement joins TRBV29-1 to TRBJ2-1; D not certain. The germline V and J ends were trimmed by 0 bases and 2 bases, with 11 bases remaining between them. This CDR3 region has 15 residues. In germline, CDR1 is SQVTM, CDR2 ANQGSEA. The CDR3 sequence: CSVEDGLGAYNEQFF. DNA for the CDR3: TGCAGCGTTGAAGATGGGCTAGGTGCCTACAATGAGCAGTTCTTC.

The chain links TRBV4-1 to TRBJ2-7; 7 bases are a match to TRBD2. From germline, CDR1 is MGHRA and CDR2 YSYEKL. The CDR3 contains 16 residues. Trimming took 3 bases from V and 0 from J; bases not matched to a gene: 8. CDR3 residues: CASSHPSGSSSYEQYF. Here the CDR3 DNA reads TGCGCCAGCAGCCACCCTAGCGGCTCAAGCTCCTACGAGCAGTACTTC.

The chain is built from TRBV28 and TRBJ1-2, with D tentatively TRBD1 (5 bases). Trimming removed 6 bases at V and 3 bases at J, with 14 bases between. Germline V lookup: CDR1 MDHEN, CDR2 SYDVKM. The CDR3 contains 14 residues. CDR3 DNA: TGTGCCAGCAGCCCCGGGGCTAAGCACTATGGCTACACCTTC. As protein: CASSPGAKHYGYTF.

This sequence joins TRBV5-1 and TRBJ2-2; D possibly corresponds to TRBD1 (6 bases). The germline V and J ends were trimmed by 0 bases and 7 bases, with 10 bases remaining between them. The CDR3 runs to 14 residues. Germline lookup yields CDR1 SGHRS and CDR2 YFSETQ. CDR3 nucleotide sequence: TGCGCCAGCAGCTTGGGGGCAGGGGTCGGGGAGCTGTTTTTT. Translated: CASSLGAGVGELFF. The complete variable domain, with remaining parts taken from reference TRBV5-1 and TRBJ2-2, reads KAGVTQTPRYLIKTRGQQVTLSCSPISGHRSVSWYQQTPGQGLQFLFEYFSETQRNKGNFPGRFSGRQFSNSRSEMNVSTLELGDSALYLCASSLGAGVGELFFGEGSRLTVL.

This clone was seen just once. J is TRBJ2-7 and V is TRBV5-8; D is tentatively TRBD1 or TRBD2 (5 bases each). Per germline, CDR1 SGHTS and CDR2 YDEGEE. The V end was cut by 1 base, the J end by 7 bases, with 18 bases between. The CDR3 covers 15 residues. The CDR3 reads CASSLRGTAFSEQYF. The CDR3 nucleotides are TGTGCCAGCAGCTTGAGAGGGACCGCCTTTTCAGAGCAGTACTTC.

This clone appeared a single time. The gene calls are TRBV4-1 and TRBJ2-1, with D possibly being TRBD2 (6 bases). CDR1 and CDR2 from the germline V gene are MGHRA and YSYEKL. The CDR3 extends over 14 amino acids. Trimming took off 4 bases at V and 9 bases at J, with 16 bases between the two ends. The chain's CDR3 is CASSPRGPSVEQFF. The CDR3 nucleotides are TGCGCCAGCAGCCCCCGAGGGCCTAGCGTTGAGCAGTTCTTC.

This CDR3 reads CASSFAGTGAYEQYF. The CDR3 coding sequence is TGTGCCAGCAGCTTCGCCGGGACAGGGGCCTACGAGCAGTACTTC. This chain connects TRBV7-9 to TRBJ2-7; TRBD1 aligns across 10 bases. V lost 3 bases, J lost 2 bases, and 4 bases stayed unmatched. The germline V gene has CDR1 SEHNR and CDR2 FQNEAQ (reference sequence). The CDR3 covers 15 residues.

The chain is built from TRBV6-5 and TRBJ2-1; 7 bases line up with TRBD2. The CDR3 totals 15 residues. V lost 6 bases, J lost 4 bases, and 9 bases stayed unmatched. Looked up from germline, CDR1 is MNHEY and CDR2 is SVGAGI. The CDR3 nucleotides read TGTGCCAGCAGCTCCGAGCGGGGACGGTACAATGAGCAGTTCTTC. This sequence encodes CASSSERGRYNEQFF.

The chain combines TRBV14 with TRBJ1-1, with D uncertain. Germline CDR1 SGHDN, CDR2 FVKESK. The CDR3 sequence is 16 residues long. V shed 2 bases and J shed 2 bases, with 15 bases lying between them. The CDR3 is CASSQSHPRTNTEAFF. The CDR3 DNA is TGTGCCAGCAGCCAATCCCACCCCCGGACTAACACTGAAGCTTTCTTT.

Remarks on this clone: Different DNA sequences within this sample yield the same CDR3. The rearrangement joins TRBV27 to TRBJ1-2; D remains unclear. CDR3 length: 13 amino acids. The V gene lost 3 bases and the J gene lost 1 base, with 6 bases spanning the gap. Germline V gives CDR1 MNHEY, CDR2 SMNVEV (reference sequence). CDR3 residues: CASSFGLNYGYTF. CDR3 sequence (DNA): TGTGCCAGCAGTTTCGGGCTTAACTATGGCTACACCTTC.

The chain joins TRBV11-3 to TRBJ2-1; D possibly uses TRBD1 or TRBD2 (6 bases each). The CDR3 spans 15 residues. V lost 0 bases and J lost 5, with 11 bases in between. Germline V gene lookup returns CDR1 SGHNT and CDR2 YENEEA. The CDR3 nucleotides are TGTGCCAGCAGCTTAGACCGAGGGGGGAACAATGAGCAGTTCTTC. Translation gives CASSLDRGGNNEQFF.

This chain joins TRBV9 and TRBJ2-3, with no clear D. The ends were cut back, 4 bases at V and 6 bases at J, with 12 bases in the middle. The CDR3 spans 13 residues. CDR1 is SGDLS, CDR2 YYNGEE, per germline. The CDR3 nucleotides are TGTGCCAGCAGCCCCCCGCGGCCGGATACGCAGTATTTT. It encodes CASSPPRPDTQYF.

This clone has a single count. CDR3 sequence: CASSYSMGYEQYF. The CDR3 DNA reads TGTGCCAGCAGTTACTCGATGGGCTACGAGCAGTACTTC. This chain joins TRBV6-6 and TRBJ2-7, with D unresolved. V lost 0 bases and J 3 bases, leaving 6 bases between the germline ends. CDR3 length equals 13 residues. Germline loops: CDR1 MNHNY, CDR2 SVGAGI (reference sequence).

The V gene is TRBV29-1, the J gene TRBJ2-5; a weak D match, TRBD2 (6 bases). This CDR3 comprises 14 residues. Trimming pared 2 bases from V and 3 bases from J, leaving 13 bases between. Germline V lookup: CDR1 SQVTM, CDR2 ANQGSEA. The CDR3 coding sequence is TGCAGCGTTGAACTGGGACTGAATAAAGAGACCCAGTACTTC. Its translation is CSVELGLNKETQYF.

As DNA, the CDR3 is TGTGCCACCAGCCCCGATGTAGCTAGCGGTTACAATGAGCAGTTCTTC. It yields the protein CATSPDVASGYNEQFF. The chain joins TRBV15 to TRBJ2-1; 7 bases are a match to TRBD2. This CDR3 region has 16 residues. The germline V gene has CDR1 LNHNV and CDR2 YYDKDF (reference sequence). J lost 4 bases, V lost 5 bases, and 11 bases had no gene match.

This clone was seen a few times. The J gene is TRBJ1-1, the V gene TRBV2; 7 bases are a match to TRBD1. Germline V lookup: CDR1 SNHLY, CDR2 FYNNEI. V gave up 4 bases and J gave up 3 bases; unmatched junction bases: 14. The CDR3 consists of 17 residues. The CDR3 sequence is CASSVRQGRNLDTEAFF. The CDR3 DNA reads TGTGCCAGCAGTGTTAGACAGGGTAGGAATTTAGACACTGAAGCTTTCTTT.

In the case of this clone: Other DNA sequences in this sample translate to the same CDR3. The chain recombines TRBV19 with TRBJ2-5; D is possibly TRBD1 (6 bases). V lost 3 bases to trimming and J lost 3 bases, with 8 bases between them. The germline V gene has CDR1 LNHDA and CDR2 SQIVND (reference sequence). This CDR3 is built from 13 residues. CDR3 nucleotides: TGTGCCAGTAGTATGGACAGCGAAGAGACCCAGTACTTC. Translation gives CASSMDSEETQYF.

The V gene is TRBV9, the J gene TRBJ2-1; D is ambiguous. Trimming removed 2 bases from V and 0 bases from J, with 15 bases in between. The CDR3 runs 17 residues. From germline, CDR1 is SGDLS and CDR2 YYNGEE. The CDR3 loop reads CASSVTGSGSSYNEQFF. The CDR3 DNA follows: TGTGCCAGCAGCGTGACGGGCTCCGGAAGCTCCTACAATGAGCAGTTCTTC.

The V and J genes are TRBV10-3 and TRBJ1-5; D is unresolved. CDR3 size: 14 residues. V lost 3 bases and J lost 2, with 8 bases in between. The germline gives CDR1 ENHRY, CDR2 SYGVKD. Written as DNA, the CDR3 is TGTGCCATCAGTGACACTGGTGGCAATCAGCCCCAGCATTTT. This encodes CAISDTGGNQPQHF.

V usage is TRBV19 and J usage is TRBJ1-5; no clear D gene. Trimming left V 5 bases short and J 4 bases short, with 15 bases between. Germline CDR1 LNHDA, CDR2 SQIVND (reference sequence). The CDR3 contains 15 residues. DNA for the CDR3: TGTGCCAGTAGTCCTCGACTGGGTGTTAATCAGCCCCAGCATTTT. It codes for CASSPRLGVNQPQHF.